Listed below are T cell receptor beta chains from one sample, sequenced in a study of T cell responses to AZD1222 COVID-19 vaccine. The protocol was immunoSEQ multiplex PCR, while the TCRdb copy is restricted to in-frame clones and leaves out a portion. The table lists 75,000 to 90,000 clones, roughly nine tenths of them singletons. This material consisted of peripheral blood, taken on day 0 of AZD1222 vaccination. These receptors were obtained from an adult in good health. CDR3s include the opening cysteine and the closing phenylalanine or tryptophan. The D gene is left open where the match is weak. Expanded clones get a size class; other rows say once, few or many, or leave the size out.

J: TRBJ2-1
D: NA
size: NA
V: TRBV6-5
DNA: TGTGCCAGCAGCGCCGATGGGTACAATGAGCAGTTCTTC
CDR3: CASSADGYNEQFF

J: TRBJ2-1
D: NA
size: NA
V: TRBV27
DNA: TGTGCCAGCAGTACCTCCCCTTCCTACAATGAGCAGTTCTTC
CDR3: CASSTSPSYNEQFF

J: TRBJ2-5
D: TRBD1
size: NA
V: TRBV29-1
DNA: TGCAGCGTTGGGGACAGCCAAGAGACCCAGTACTTC
CDR3: CSVGDSQETQYF

J: TRBJ2-3
D: TRBD1
size: few
V: TRBV7-3
DNA: TGTGCCAGCAGCCCGGGACAGGGCGTGACAGATACGCAGTATTTT
CDR3: CASSPGQGVTDTQYF

J: TRBJ2-7
D: TRBD2
size: NA
V: TRBV10-3
DNA: TGTGCCATCAGAGGGACTAGCGTACCGTACGAGCAGTACTTC
CDR3: CAIRGTSVPYEQYF

J: TRBJ2-6
D: TRBD1
size: NA
V: TRBV3-1/TRBV3-2
DNA: TGTGCCAGCAGCCAAGAGGACGGACAGGGATTCTCTGGGACCAACGTCCTGACTTTC
CDR3: CASSQEDGQGFSGTNVLTF

J: TRBJ1-2
D: NA
size: NA
V: TRBV12-3/TRBV12-4
DNA: TGTGCCAGCAGTTTAGCAGTGGACTATGGCTACACCTTC
CDR3: CASSLAVDYGYTF

J: TRBJ2-7
D: NA
size: once
V: TRBV5-1
DNA: TGCGCCAGCAGCAGAGGCGACGGAGAGCAGTACTTC
CDR3: CASSRGDGEQYF

J: TRBJ2-7
D: NA
size: NA
V: TRBV6-5
DNA: TGTGCCAGCAGCAAAGGACCGGCCGAGCAGTACTTC
CDR3: CASSKGPAEQYF

J: TRBJ2-7
D: TRBD1
size: NA
V: TRBV6-6
DNA: TGTGCCAGCAGCTACTCGGGACAGGGTCCTAACGAGCAGTACTTC
CDR3: CASSYSGQGPNEQYF

J: TRBJ1-5
D: TRBD1
size: NA
V: TRBV6-6
DNA: TGTGCCAGCAGTTCCGGGACAGTTAGCAATCAGCCCCAGCATTTT
CDR3: CASSSGTVSNQPQHF

J: TRBJ1-3
D: NA
size: once
V: TRBV11-3
DNA: TGTGCCAGCAGCTCTACGGGGGGAGCTGGAAACACCATATATTTT
CDR3: CASSSTGGAGNTIYF

J: TRBJ2-7
D: NA
size: NA
V: TRBV20-1
DNA: TGCAGTGCAAACCTAGGGGGCGAGCAGTACTTC
CDR3: CSANLGGEQYF

J: TRBJ2-6
D: TRBD2
size: NA
V: TRBV19
DNA: TGTGCCAGTAGTCCTCAGGCCGGGACTATGTACTCTGGGGCCAACGTCCTGACTTTC
CDR3: CASSPQAGTMYSGANVLTF

J: TRBJ1-5
D: NA
size: once
V: TRBV24-1
DNA: TGTGCCACCAGTGCCTACGATGGGCAGCCCCAGCATTTT
CDR3: CATSAYDGQPQHF

J: TRBJ1-5
D: NA
size: NA
V: TRBV25-1
DNA: TGTGCCAGCAGTTATAGCAATCAGCCCCAGCATTTT
CDR3: CASSYSNQPQHF

J: TRBJ2-2
D: NA
size: NA
V: TRBV5-1
DNA: TGCGCCAGCAGCTTGAATCCTACCTCCACCGGGGAGCTGTTTTTT
CDR3: CASSLNPTSTGELFF

J: TRBJ1-6
D: NA
size: NA
V: TRBV7-4
DNA: TGTGCCAGCAGCTTAGCGGGCAGGGAGGTGGCCTATAATTCACCCCTCCACTTT
CDR3: CASSLAGREVAYNSPLHF

J: TRBJ2-7
D: TRBD2
size: NA
V: TRBV6-5
DNA: TGTGCCAGCAGTTTAGCGGGAGGTGCCTACGAGCAGTACTTC
CDR3: CASSLAGGAYEQYF

J: TRBJ1-1
D: TRBD1
size: NA
V: TRBV18
DNA: TGTGCCAGCTCACCACCTAGAGGGGGCTACGTCACTGAAGCTTTCTTT
CDR3: CASSPPRGGYVTEAFF

J: TRBJ2-1
D: NA
size: once
V: TRBV5-1
DNA: TGCGCCAGCAGCTGGATGCCCTTTAAACAGGGCACCTGGCTCAATGAGCAGTTCTTC
CDR3: CASSWMPFKQGTWLNEQFF

J: TRBJ2-3
D: TRBD2
size: NA
V: TRBV2
DNA: TGTGCCAGTAGGACTAGCGGGAGTAGTAAAGGCACAGATACGCAGTATTTT
CDR3: CASRTSGSSKGTDTQYF

J: TRBJ2-5
D: TRBD2
size: NA
V: TRBV11-3
DNA: TGTGCCAGCAGCCCCGGTTCCCTAGCGGGGGTCGAGGAGACCCAGTACTTC
CDR3: CASSPGSLAGVEETQYF

J: TRBJ1-1
D: NA
size: NA
V: TRBV9
DNA: TGTGCCAGCAGCGTAGAAAGCGGGCCAGGCACTGAAGCTTTCTTT
CDR3: CASSVESGPGTEAFF

J: TRBJ1-1
D: NA
size: NA
V: TRBV11-2
DNA: TGTGCCAGCAGCGCCGGGGTTGTGAACACTGAAGCTTTCTTT
CDR3: CASSAGVVNTEAFF

J: TRBJ2-7
D: TRBD2
size: NA
V: TRBV5-1
DNA: TGCGCCAGCGGGGAGAGACTAGCGGGAATCTACGAGCAGTACTTC
CDR3: CASGERLAGIYEQYF

J: TRBJ1-2
D: NA
size: NA
V: TRBV3-1/TRBV3-2
DNA: TGTGCCAGCAGCCAAGCGGGGGCTGATGGCTACACCTTC
CDR3: CASSQAGADGYTF

J: TRBJ2-5
D: TRBD2
size: NA
V: TRBV3-1/TRBV3-2
DNA: TGTGCCAGCACCATACTAGCGGGAGGGCGAAAGACCCAGTACTTC
CDR3: CASTILAGGRKTQYF

J: TRBJ1-5
D: NA
size: NA
V: TRBV5-4
DNA: TGTGCCAGCAGCTCGGGCAGGGATCAGCCCCAGCATTTT
CDR3: CASSSGRDQPQHF

J: TRBJ2-1
D: TRBD1
size: NA
V: TRBV5-1
DNA: TGCGCCAGCAGTTCCGGACAGGGTAGCTCCTACAATGAGCAGTTCTTC
CDR3: CASSSGQGSSYNEQFF

J: TRBJ2-3
D: NA
size: NA
V: TRBV18
DNA: TGTGCCAGCTCAGAATCCCAGAATGGTCGTACGCAGTATTTT
CDR3: CASSESQNGRTQYF

J: TRBJ1-5
D: NA
size: medium-sized
V: TRBV6-6
DNA: TGTGCCAGCACTTGGATTAGCAATCAGCCCCAGCATTTT
CDR3: CASTWISNQPQHF

J: TRBJ1-3
D: NA
size: NA
V: TRBV6-5
DNA: TGTGCCGTCGAAGTAAACTCTGGAAACACCATATATTTT
CDR3: CAVEVNSGNTIYF

J: TRBJ2-1
D: TRBD2
size: NA
V: TRBV7-2
DNA: TGTGCCAGCAGCTTACCGGGACTAGCGGGGGTCGAGCAGTTCTTC
CDR3: CASSLPGLAGVEQFF

J: TRBJ1-3
D: NA
size: NA
V: TRBV2
DNA: TGTGCCAGCAGTACCGAATACTCTGGAAACACCATATATTTT
CDR3: CASSTEYSGNTIYF

J: TRBJ2-7
D: NA
size: NA
V: TRBV5-1
DNA: TGCGCCAGCAGCTTGGGCCAGAACTACGAGCAGTACTTC
CDR3: CASSLGQNYEQYF

J: TRBJ2-7
D: NA
size: NA
V: TRBV29-1
DNA: TGCAGCGTTGATGCTCAGGGAGGCTACGAGCAGTACTTC
CDR3: CSVDAQGGYEQYF

J: TRBJ1-1
D: NA
size: NA
V: TRBV19
DNA: TGTGCCAGTAGTGCCCGGACCGACATGAACACTGAAGCTTTCTTT
CDR3: CASSARTDMNTEAFF

J: TRBJ1-4
D: TRBD1
size: NA
V: TRBV5-6
DNA: TGTGCCAGCAGCTTGACGACAGGGGGCGGTGAAAAACTGTTTTTT
CDR3: CASSLTTGGGEKLFF

J: TRBJ2-7
D: TRBD2
size: once
V: TRBV2
DNA: TGTGCCAGCAGTTACCCCTGGACTAGCGGGACTTTGGACGAGCAGTACTTC
CDR3: CASSYPWTSGTLDEQYF

J: TRBJ2-5
D: NA
size: NA
V: TRBV2
DNA: TGTGCCAGCAGTGAAGCGCCGGGCCTAGGCCAGGAGACCCAGTACTTC
CDR3: CASSEAPGLGQETQYF

J: TRBJ1-4
D: TRBD1
size: NA
V: TRBV5-1
DNA: TGCGCCAGCAGCCTGTCCGGGACAGAAAATGAAAAACTGTTTTTT
CDR3: CASSLSGTENEKLFF

J: TRBJ1-6
D: NA
size: NA
V: TRBV27
DNA: TGTGCCAGCAGTTTAGTGGGGACACCCCTCCACTTT
CDR3: CASSLVGTPLHF